The clone carrying this T cell receptor beta chain was seen just once. Its matching antigen is unknown. The sample is drawn from a study of PD-1 blockade in classical Hodgkin lymphoma. Broader study findings: Newly diagnosed patients reportedly had lower baseline TCR diversity than healthy donors. Diversity in CD4+ TCRs, unlike that measured in CD8+ TCRs, had risen significantly by C4D1.

TCRdb's copy holds only in-frame clones and misses some; the assay was immunoSEQ multiplex PCR. The sample includes under 20,000 clones, roughly 77% of them seen just once. With no exception, relapse followed autologous stem cell transplantation in all patients, and brentuximab vedotin exposure varied. V was trimmed by 3 bases and J by 2 bases, leaving 14 bases between them. The CDR3 extends over 15 amino acids. Germline CDR1 MNHEY, CDR2 SMNVEV (reference sequence). The source of this sequence is a human donor with classical Hodgkin lymphoma. The specimen was peripheral blood mononuclear cells (PBMCs), collected before the second cycle of nivolumab. The chain combines TRBV27 with TRBJ2-7, with D maybe TRBD1 (5 bases). In DNA form, the CDR3 reads TGTGCCAGCAGTTTGGGGCAGGGATTAACCTACGAGCAGTACTTC. It codes for CASSLGQGLTYEQYF.